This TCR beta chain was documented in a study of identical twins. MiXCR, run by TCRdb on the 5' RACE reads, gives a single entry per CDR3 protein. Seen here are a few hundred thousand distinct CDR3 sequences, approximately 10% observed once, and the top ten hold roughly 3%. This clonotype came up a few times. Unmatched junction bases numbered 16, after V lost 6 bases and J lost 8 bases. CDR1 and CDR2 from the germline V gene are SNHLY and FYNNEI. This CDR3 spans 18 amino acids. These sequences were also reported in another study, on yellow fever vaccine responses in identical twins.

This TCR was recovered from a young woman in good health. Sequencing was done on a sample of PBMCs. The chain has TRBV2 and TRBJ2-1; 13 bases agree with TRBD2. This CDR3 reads CASRGRLFTSGGVDEQFF. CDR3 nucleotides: TGTGCCAGCAGGGGCCGACTTTTTACTAGCGGGGGGGTCGATGAGCAGTTCTTC. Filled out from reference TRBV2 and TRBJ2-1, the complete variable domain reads EPEVTQTPSHQVTQMGQEVILRCVPISNHLYFYWYRQILGQKVEFLVSFYNNEISEKSEIFDDQFSVERPDGSNFTLKIRSTKLEDSAMYFCASRGRLFTSGGVDEQFFGPGTRLTVL.